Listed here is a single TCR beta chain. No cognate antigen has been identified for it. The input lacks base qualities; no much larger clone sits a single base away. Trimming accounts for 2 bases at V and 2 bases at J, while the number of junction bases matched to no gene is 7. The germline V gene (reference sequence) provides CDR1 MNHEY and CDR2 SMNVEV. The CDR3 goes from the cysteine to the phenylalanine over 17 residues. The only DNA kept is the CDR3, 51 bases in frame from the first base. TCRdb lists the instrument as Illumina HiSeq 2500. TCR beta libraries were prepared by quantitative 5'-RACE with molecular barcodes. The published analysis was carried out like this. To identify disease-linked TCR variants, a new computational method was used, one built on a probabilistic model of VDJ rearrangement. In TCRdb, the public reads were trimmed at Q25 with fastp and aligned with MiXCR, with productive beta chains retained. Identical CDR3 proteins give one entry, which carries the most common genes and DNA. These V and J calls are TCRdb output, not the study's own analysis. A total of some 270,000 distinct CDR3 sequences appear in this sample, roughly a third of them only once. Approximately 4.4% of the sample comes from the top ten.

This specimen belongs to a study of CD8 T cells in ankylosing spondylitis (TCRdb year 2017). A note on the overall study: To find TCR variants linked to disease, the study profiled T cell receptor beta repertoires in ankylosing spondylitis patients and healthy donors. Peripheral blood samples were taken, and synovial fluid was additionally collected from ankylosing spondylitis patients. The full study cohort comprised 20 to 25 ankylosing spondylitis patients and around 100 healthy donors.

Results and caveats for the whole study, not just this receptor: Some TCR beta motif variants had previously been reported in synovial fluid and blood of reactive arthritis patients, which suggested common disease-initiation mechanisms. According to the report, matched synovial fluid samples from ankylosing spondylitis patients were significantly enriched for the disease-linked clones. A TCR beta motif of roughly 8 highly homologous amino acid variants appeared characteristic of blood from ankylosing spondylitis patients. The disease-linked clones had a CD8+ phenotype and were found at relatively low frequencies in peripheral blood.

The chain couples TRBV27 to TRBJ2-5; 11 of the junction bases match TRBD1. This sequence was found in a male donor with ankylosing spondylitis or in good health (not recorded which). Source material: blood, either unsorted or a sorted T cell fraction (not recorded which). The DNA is TGTGCCAGCAGTTTAGGACAGGGGGCCCTCCCACAAGAGACCCAGTACTTC. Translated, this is CASSLGQGALPQETQYF.